This record covers a single TCR beta chain. Its antigen remains unknown. Each donor's status was that of a healthy bone marrow donor. This entry belongs to a study of cytomegalovirus exposure and HLA in healthy donors. Whole-study findings and limits: There were three CMV-associated chains whose specificity for CMV antigens was confirmed in vitro.

Both 60 Vbeta primers and 13 Jbeta primers went into the PCR. Repertoires were generated with immunoSEQ multiplex PCR, while TCRdb's copy carries only in-frame clones and drops some. The table lists approximately 89,000 clones, around 84% of them singletons. Trimming removed 4 bases from V and 4 bases from J; junction bases left unmatched: 13. Germline values: CDR1 SGDLS, CDR2 YYNGEE. CDR3 length: 17 residues. The material sequenced was PBMCs. This rearrangement joins TRBV9 to TRBJ2-3; 9 bases match TRBD2. This sequence originates from a human donor in good health. CDR3 in DNA: TGTGCCAGCAGCTTCCGATCCGGGACTAGCCCCCCAGATACGCAGTATTTT. Encoded protein: CASSFRSGTSPPDTQYF. Full variable domain (remainder filled in from reference TRBV9 and TRBJ2-3): DSGVTQTPKHLITATGQRVTLRCSPRSGDLSVYWYQQSLDQGLQFLIQYYNGEERAKGNILERFSAQQFPDLHSELNLSSLELGDSALYFCASSFRSGTSPPDTQYFGPGTRLTVL.